There are a few counts of the clone carrying this T cell receptor beta chain. What it binds is unknown. The data belong to a study of blood T cells in healthy people across ages. Then a second PCR, running about 7 to 11 cycles, was carried out with a sample-barcoded 5' primer and a J-beta primer mix. TCRdb itself ran the 5' RACE reads through MiXCR, one entry per CDR3 protein. Among over a million distinct CDR3 sequences, 40% to 50% were seen once, and the ten largest hold less than 8%. Findings of the study overall: Both naive CD4+ cell counts and diversity were greater in long-lived donors than in aged donors.

Germline CDR1 is SEHNR and CDR2 is FQNEAQ (reference sequence). This CDR3 has 14 amino acids. The germline V and J ends were trimmed by 0 bases and 6 bases, with 11 bases remaining between them. This TCR was recovered from a woman aged 18 to 35 in good health. V is TRBV7-9 and J is TRBJ1-2; no firm D call. Sequencing was performed on blood. The CDR3 bases are TGTGCCAGCAGCTTAGCTCTGGGAGTTAATGGCTACACCTTC. It yields the protein CASSLALGVNGYTF.